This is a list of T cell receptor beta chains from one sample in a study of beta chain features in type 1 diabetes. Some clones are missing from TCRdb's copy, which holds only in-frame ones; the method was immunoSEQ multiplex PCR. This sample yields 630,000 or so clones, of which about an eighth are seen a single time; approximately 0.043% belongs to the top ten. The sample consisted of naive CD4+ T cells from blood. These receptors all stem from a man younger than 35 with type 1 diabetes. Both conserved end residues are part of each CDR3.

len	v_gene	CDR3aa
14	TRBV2	CASSEAGIGNIQYF
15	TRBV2	CASSDRSTMNTEAFF
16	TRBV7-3	CASSRGPRSSTDTQYF
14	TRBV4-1	CASSQDRGGVAQYF
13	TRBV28	CASAGPGNGEQYF
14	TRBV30	CAWRQVGFTDTQYF
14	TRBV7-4	CASSSRHFSYEQYF
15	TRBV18	CASSPRSGINNEQFF
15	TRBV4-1	CASSPTSGRGNEQFF
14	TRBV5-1	CASSGGLDYNEQFF
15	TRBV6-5	CASSYSGTGQETQYF
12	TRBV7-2	CASSLARGPQHF
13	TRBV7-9	CASSSGGVYEQYF
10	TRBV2	CASSNYEQYF
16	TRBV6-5	CASSYATSGLQETQYF
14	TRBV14	CASSQAVNTGELFF
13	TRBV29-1	CSVRRQGQGEQYF
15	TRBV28	CASSLLSPENQPQHF
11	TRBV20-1	CSEQAGDEQYF
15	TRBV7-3	CASSFSSTSTDTQYF
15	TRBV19	CASRGLAGEPHEQYF
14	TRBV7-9	CASSLHGQDYEQYF
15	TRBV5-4	CASSHGGNSNQPQHF
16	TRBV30	CAWNHLGLVNTGELFF
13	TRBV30	CAWSNPGGYEQYF
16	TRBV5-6	CASSLVVGASQETQYF
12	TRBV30	CAWARRRYEQYF
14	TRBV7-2	CASSLIRDSRELFF
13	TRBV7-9	CASNLGGQETQYF
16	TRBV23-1	CASSQSRQGNADTQYF
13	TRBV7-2	CASTLFGGQPQHF
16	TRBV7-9	CASSSFRAANYNEQFF
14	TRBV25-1	CASSPGGSKNIQYF
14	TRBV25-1	CASRRGTSGYEQYF
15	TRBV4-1	CASSLDRRYNSPLHF
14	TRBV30	CAWGRLAGYGEQFF